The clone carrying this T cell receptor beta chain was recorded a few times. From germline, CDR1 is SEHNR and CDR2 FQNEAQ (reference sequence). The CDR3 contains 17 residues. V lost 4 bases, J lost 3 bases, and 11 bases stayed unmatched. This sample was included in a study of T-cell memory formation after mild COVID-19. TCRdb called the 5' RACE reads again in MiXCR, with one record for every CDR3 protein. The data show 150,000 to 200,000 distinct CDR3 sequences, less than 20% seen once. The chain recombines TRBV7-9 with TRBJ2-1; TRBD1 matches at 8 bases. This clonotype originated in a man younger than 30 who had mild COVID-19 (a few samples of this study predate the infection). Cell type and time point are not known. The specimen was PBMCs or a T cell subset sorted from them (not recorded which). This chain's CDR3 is CASSSSHRGRNYNEQFF. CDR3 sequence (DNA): TGTGCCAGCAGCTCTTCACACAGGGGGAGGAACTACAATGAGCAGTTCTTC. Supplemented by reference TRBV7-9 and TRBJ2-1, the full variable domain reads DTGVSQNPRHKITKRGQNVTFRCDPISEHNRLYWYRQTLGQGPEFLTYFQNEAQLEKSRLLSDRFSAERPKGSFSTLEIQRTEQGDSAMYLCASSSSHRGRNYNEQFFGPGTRLTVL.